The 9 T cell receptor beta chains reported below all come from one sample, sequenced in a study of T-cell reconstitution after alpha-beta-depleted transplantation in children. Library preparation (for TCRbeta) was performed with unique molecular identifiers. TCRdb called the PCR reads again in MiXCR, with one record for every CDR3 protein. The data contain 400,000 to 550,000 distinct CDR3 sequences, approximately 10% of them singletons. The sequenced sample was PBMCs, obtained before TCRalphabeta/CD19-depleted stem cell transplant. The source of these receptors is a child aged 2-15 years with inherited bone marrow failure, due to receive a stem cell transplant.

This clonotype was picked up many times. The rearrangement uses TRBV3-1 and TRBJ1-2, with 7 nucleotides matching TRBD1. The CDR3 is 14 amino acids. Looked up from germline, CDR1 is LGHDT and CDR2 is YNNKEL (reference sequence). V trimming: 5 bases; J trimming: 0 bases; junction bases outside the gene matches: 3. CDR3 amino acids: CASSSTGANYGYTF. CDR3 in DNA: TGTGCCAGCAGCTCAACAGGGGCTAACTATGGCTACACCTTC.

This clonotype was seen ten or more times. The chain uses TRBV4-3 and TRBJ2-3; 7 nucleotides align to TRBD2. V shed 1 base, J shed 2 bases, and the junction held 6 bases outside the gene matches. Germline assignment: CDR1 LGHNA and CDR2 YSLEER. The CDR3 is 16 amino acids. CDR3 DNA sequence: TGCGCCAGCAGCCAAGGGTGGGAGGGCCTCACAGATACGCAGTATTTT. Translated, it gives CASSQGWEGLTDTQYF.

This clonotype occurred many times. The rearrangement links TRBV12-3 or TRBV12-4 to TRBJ2-1; TRBD2 might be the D (6 bases). The CDR3 is 14 amino acids. V was trimmed by 3 bases and J by 6 bases, leaving 12 bases between them. The CDR3 sequence: CASSLGGLFNEQFF. The DNA of the CDR3 is TGTGCCAGCAGTTTGGGGGGACTTTTCAATGAGCAGTTCTTC.

This clonotype was counted ten times or more. V and J are TRBV5-1 and TRBJ2-3; TRBD2 matches at 8 bases. The CDR3 runs 16 residues. Trimming took 4 bases from V and 0 from J; bases not matched to a gene: 7. Germline CDR1 reads SGHRS; CDR2 reads YFSETQ. The CDR3 nucleotides read TGCGCCAGCAGCCTAGCGGGTCCGACTAGCACAGATACGCAGTATTTT. Translated: CASSLAGPTSTDTQYF.

As to this clonotype: A much larger clone sits a single nucleotide away, making a read error possible. J is TRBJ2-2 and V is TRBV28; D unclear. The CDR3 is made up of 15 amino acids. Germline CDR1 MDHEN, CDR2 SYDVKM. The CDR3 DNA reads as TGTGCCAGCATCGTGACGGACCGAAACACCAGGGAGCTGTTTTTT. Translation: CASIVTDRNTRELFF.

This clonotype was recorded many times. V gene TRBV12-3 or TRBV12-4 combines with J gene TRBJ2-7, with 9 bases fitting TRBD1. V was clipped by 5 bases and J by 5 bases; unmatched bases: 10. The CDR3 contains 15 residues. The CDR3 region has the DNA TGTGCCAGCAGTGGAACCGGGACAGGGTACAACGAGCAGTACTTC. It is translated as CASSGTGTGYNEQYF.

This rearrangement joins TRBV7-2 to TRBJ2-7; 13 nucleotides align to TRBD2. Losses at the gene ends were 2 bases for V and 3 bases for J; bases not matched to a gene: 4. Germline V lookup: CDR1 SGHTA, CDR2 FQGNSA. The CDR3 is made up of 16 amino acids. As DNA, the CDR3 is TGTGCCAGCAGCTTACTGGGACTAGCGGGACACTACGAGCAGTACTTC. Translated: CASSLLGLAGHYEQYF.

This clonotype was counted many times. The V gene is TRBV7-9, the J gene TRBJ2-7; D remains unclear. The V end was cut by 5 bases, the J end by 1 base, with 21 bases between. This CDR3 is 17 amino acids long. Germline V gene data show CDR1 as SEHNR and CDR2 as FQNEAQ (reference sequence). The CDR3 DNA is TGTGCCAGCAGCCCCCCCCTCGGCCAGAATTTTTCCTACGAGCAGTACTTC. Protein product: CASSPPLGQNFSYEQYF. The whole variable domain, remainder taken from reference TRBV7-9 and TRBJ2-7, is DTGVSQNPRHKITKRGQNVTFRCDPISEHNRLYWYRQTLGQGPEFLTYFQNEAQLEKSRLLSDRFSAERPKGSFSTLEIQRTEQGDSAMYLCASSPPLGQNFSYEQYFGPGTRLTVT.

This clonotype turned up a few times. The V call is TRBV19, the J call TRBJ2-1; D is uncertain. The CDR3 is made up of 15 amino acids. CDR1 and CDR2 from the germline V gene are LNHDA and SQIVND (reference sequence). V was shortened by 1 base and J by 2 bases, with 9 bases between the two germline ends. CDR3 loop: CASSIGLGPYNEQFF. The CDR3 DNA sequence: TGTGCCAGTAGTATAGGGCTAGGTCCCTACAATGAGCAGTTCTTC.